Each of the 16 T cell receptor beta chains below was sequenced from the same sample in a study of tumor-infiltrating lymphocytes in primary liver carcinoma. Between roughly 17 and 31 mg of unsorted bulk tissue served as the source from which RNA and DNA were co-extracted. Starting from approximately 500 ng of total RNA, TCR beta cDNA was produced with a primer in the constant region. Researchers made the TCR beta libraries by running three nested multiplex PCR rounds with slightly modified ARM-PCR. Rounds one and two of PCR, each of 9 to 11 cycles, were primed with TRBV1-TRBV30 forward primers and a C-beta reverse primer. TCRdb reprocessed the multiplex PCR reads with MiXCR, giving one entry per CDR3 protein. The sample includes approximately 46,000 distinct CDR3 sequences, 75% of them seen just once. The sample comprised tumor-adjacent normal liver tissue. These receptors were obtained from a woman in her twenties or thirties with primary liver carcinoma and hepatitis B virus infection.

The rearrangement joins TRBV29-1 to TRBJ1-5, with 10 bases fitting TRBD1. The closer fit of TRBJ2-3 to the DNA end suggests the J call may be wrong. Germline assignment: CDR1 SQVTM and CDR2 ANQGSEA. The CDR3 spans 12 residues. CDR3 nucleotide sequence: TGCAGCCTGGGACAGGGGAGCCAGCCCCAGTATTTT. Translation gives CSLGQGSQPQYF.

In its sample, this clonotype was seen once. J is TRBJ2-7 and V is TRBV19, with 7 positions matching TRBD1. The trim removed 4 bases at V and 4 bases at J, leaving 13 bases unmatched. The CDR3 consists of 16 residues. The germline gives CDR1 LNHDA, CDR2 SQIVND (reference sequence). CDR3 nucleotides: TGTGCCAGTAGTAAACCCTCCGGGACAGCGATTTACGAGCAGTACTTC. The encoded protein is CASSKPSGTAIYEQYF.

As for this clonotype: A junction boundary mismatches the germline segment, possibly from a read error. The V and J genes are TRBV11-2 and TRBJ2-1, with a tentative D call TRBD1 (6 bases). Germline values: CDR1 SGHAT, CDR2 FQNNGV. This CDR3 has 15 residues. The CDR3 nucleotides are TGTGCCATCAGTCCATCGGGACAATTCTACAATGAGCAATTCTTC. It specifies CAISPSGQFYNEQFF.

Regarding this clonotype: A much larger clone lies a single base off, so this may be a read error. The chain uses TRBV5-6 and TRBJ1-1; D is possibly TRBD1 (5 bases). The CDR3 totals 15 residues. Per germline, CDR1 SGHDT and CDR2 YYEEEE. Here the CDR3 DNA reads TGTGCCAGCAGCTTGAACATCGGGGCGCTAACTGAAGCTCTCTTT. Translating gives CASSLNIGALTEALF.

The rearrangement joins TRBV5-1 to TRBJ2-7, with D perhaps matching TRBD2 (7 bases). V shed 4 bases and J shed 3 bases, with 17 bases lying between them. Germline-derived CDR1 and CDR2 are SGHRS and YFSETQ. The length of the CDR3 is 15 residues. This CDR3 is CASSLTGLAVYEQYF. CDR3 coding DNA: TGCGCCAGCAGCCTGACAGGTCTAGCGGTCTACGAGCAGTACTTC.

About this clonotype: This sequence may be a read error, since a much larger clone differs from it by one base. The CDR3 here is CAGSKGYTEAFF. The CDR3 DNA sequence: TGCGCCGGCAGCAAAGGGTACACTGAAGCTTTCTTT. V and J are TRBV5-1 and TRBJ1-1; D not resolved. This CDR3 region has 12 residues. Per the germline V gene, CDR1 is SGHRS and CDR2 is YFSETQ. Full variable domain (missing parts from reference TRBV5-1 and TRBJ1-1): KAGVTQTPRYLIKTRGQQVTLSCSPISGHRSVSWYQQTPGQGLQFLFEYFSETQRNKGNFPGRFSGRQFSNSRSEMNVSTLELGDSALYLCAGSKGYTEAFFGQGTRLTVV.

Of note for this clonotype: One junction end does not reproduce the germline sequence, and a read error may be involved. This chain uses TRBV11-2 with TRBJ2-3, with 8 bases lining up with TRBD2. The CDR3 consists of 17 residues. CDR1 and CDR2 from the germline V gene are SGHAT and FQNNGV. The CDR3 here is CAGSHRGSGSPTDTRYF. As DNA, the CDR3 is TGTGCCGGCAGCCATCGAGGGAGCGGGAGCCCCACAGATACGCGGTATTTT.

This clonotype was observed many times. A much larger clone differs from this one at a single base, so this may be a read error. The CDR3 end shows no conserved phenylalanine or tryptophan, and so a read error is likely. The chain links TRBV5-1 to TRBJ2-1; D is tentatively TRBD1 or TRBD2 (6 bases each). The germline V gene encodes CDR1 SGHRS and CDR2 YFSETQ. The CDR3 is 12 residues long. Trimming took off 5 bases at V and 9 bases at J, with 12 bases between the two ends. The chain's CDR3 is CASRLGGSEQFL. CDR3 DNA: TGCGCCAGCAGACTAGGGGGGAGTGAGCAGTTCCTC.

This rearrangement joins TRBV29-1 to TRBJ2-5; D ambiguous. From germline, CDR1 is SQVTM and CDR2 ANQGSEA. V lost 3 bases and J 3 bases, leaving 20 bases between the germline ends. The CDR3 has 16 residues. CDR3 region: CSVEEIVMWREETQYF. The DNA of the CDR3 is TGCAGCGTTGAGGAGATTGTTATGTGGCGCGAAGAGACCCAGTACTTC. The full variable domain, rest sourced from reference TRBV29-1 and TRBJ2-5, is SAVISQKPSRDICQRGTSLTIQCQVDSQVTMMFWYRQQPGQSLTLIATANQGSEATYESGFVIDKFPISRPNLTFSTLTVSNMSPEDSSIYLCSVEEIVMWREETQYFGPGTRLLVL.

Turning to this clonotype: A read error may account for a junction end that differs from germline. The chain carries TRBV6-5 and TRBJ1-5; D gene unclear. Germline CDR1 is MNHEY and CDR2 is SVGAGI. This CDR3 has 14 residues. The CDR3 protein is CAISYSTEGQPQQF. The CDR3 DNA reads as TGTGCCATCAGTTATTCGACGGAGGGTCAGCCCCAGCAATTT.

This clonotype was recorded only once. Germline and junction disagree at one end, which may indicate a read error. The rearrangement uses TRBV6-5 and TRBJ2-1; D not resolved. The CDR3 length is 19 residues. Germline values: CDR1 MNHEY, CDR2 SVGAGI. CDR3 residues: CVSSSSGDVSSSSYNEQFF. CDR3 DNA: TGTGTCAGCAGTTCCTCCGGAGACGTCTCTTCGAGCTCCTACAATGAGCAGTTCTTC.

On this clonotype itself: The conserved closing phenylalanine or tryptophan is absent in this CDR3, likely reflecting a read error. The chain employs TRBV4-1 and TRBJ2-7; TRBD2 matches 9 bases. This CDR3 comprises 16 residues. Germline V CDR1 and CDR2: MGHRA, YSYEKL. With 0 bases clipped from V and 4 bases from J, the junction kept 7 bases outside the gene matches. In nucleotides, the CDR3 is TGCGCCAGCAGCCAAGAGGAGACTAGCGGCTTTTACGAGCAGTACTTA. This translates into CASSQEETSGFYEQYL.

The chain recombines TRBV20-1 with TRBJ2-2; 9 bases match TRBD1. The germline gives CDR1 DFQATT, CDR2 SNEGSKA (reference sequence). The CDR3 is 17 residues long. Unmatched junction bases numbered 11, after V lost 3 bases and J lost 3 bases. The CDR3 protein is CSASGQGLDPDTGELFF. CDR3 sequence (DNA): TGCAGTGCTAGCGGACAGGGGCTCGATCCGGACACCGGGGAGCTGTTTTTT.

As regards this clonotype: An end of the junction does not agree with germline; a read error may underlie this. V gene TRBV6-1 combines with J gene TRBJ1-5; possibly TRBD1 for D (6 bases). This CDR3 spans 18 amino acids. CDR1 MNHNS and CDR2 SASEGT come from the germline V gene. This CDR3 is CACSERRDTLNSNQPQHF. The CDR3, as DNA: TGTGCCTGCAGTGAACGGAGGGACACCCTCAATAGCAATCAGCCCCAGCATTTT.

In the case of this clonotype: At one end the junction does not follow the germline gene, possibly because of a read error. V gene TRBV11-2 combines with J gene TRBJ1-1, with D unclear. Per germline, CDR1 SGHAT and CDR2 FQNNGV. CDR3 length: 11 residues. The CDR3 nucleotides read TGTGTCAGCAGCTTAGGTACTAAGGCTTTCTTT. Amino acid sequence: CVSSLGTKAFF.

Remarks on this clonotype: The CDR3 carries no conserved terminal phenylalanine or tryptophan, so it likely arises from a read error. Because the CDR3's place on the DNA is in doubt, the DNA is left out and the CDR3 is given as listed by TCRdb. J is TRBJ2-7 and V is TRBV29-1. Ends included, the CDR3 has 13 residues. The germline CDR1 and CDR2 sequences are SQVTM and ANQGSEA. The chain's CDR3 is CSVVTPKAYEEYL.